The 10 T cell receptor beta chains below were found in one sample sequenced in a study of beta chain features in type 1 diabetes. Overall study findings and caveats: The study found moderately but significantly shorter TCRB CDR3s in all four CD4+ subsets of Type 1 diabetes patients.

cDNA synthesis used the whole RNA isolate, giving expressed TCRB sequences. Assay: immunoSEQ multiplex PCR; the TCRdb copy retains only in-frame clones and omits some. The repertoire consists of 500,000 to 850,000 clones, with more than 12% occurring once and the leading ten covering 0.035% to 0.045%. Their cognate antigens are unknown. Material for sequencing was naive CD4+ T cells from blood. The receptors were gathered from a man aged 18 to 29 with type 1 diabetes.

V gene TRBV4-2 combines with J gene TRBJ2-3; 9 positions agree with TRBD1. The CDR3 is made up of 15 amino acids. The ends lost 5 bases at V and 5 bases at J; junction bases unmatched: 8. The germline CDR1 and CDR2 sequences are LGHNA and YNFKEQ. CDR3 residues: CASSAQGAREDTQYF. CDR3 bases: TGTGCCAGCAGCGCACAGGGGGCTAGGGAAGATACGCAGTATTTT.

The chain couples TRBV30 to TRBJ2-1; D may be TRBD1 or TRBD2 (6 bases each). CDR1 GTSNPN and CDR2 SVGIG come from the germline V gene (reference sequence). V gave up 8 bases and J gave up 0 bases, with 14 bases separating them. This CDR3 has 14 amino acids. DNA for the CDR3: TGTGCCGTCGGAGGGGGGAGCTCCTACAATGAGCAGTTCTTC. Translating it yields CAVGGGSSYNEQFF. The whole variable domain, filled in from reference TRBV30 and TRBJ2-1, reads SQTIHQWPATLVQPVGSPLSLECTVEGTSNPNLYWYRQAAGRGLQLLFYSVGIGQISSEVPQNLSASRPQDRQFILSSKKLLLSDSGFYLCAVGGGSSYNEQFFGPGTRLTVL.

This clone was observed a few times. The chain joins TRBV28 to TRBJ1-2; D is unresolved. This CDR3 is 14 amino acids long. Trimming cost V 6 bases and J 3 bases, with 14 bases left between them. Germline CDR1 reads MDHEN; CDR2 reads SYDVKM. The CDR3 DNA reads as TGTGCCAGCAGCCCCAATCCCAGTCACTATGGCTACACCTTC. Its translation is CASSPNPSHYGYTF.

This clone was detected a few times. V usage is TRBV12-5 and J usage is TRBJ2-1; tentatively, D is TRBD1 or TRBD2 (7 bases each). This CDR3 spans 14 amino acids. V lost 7 bases and J 8 bases, leaving 18 bases between the germline ends. The germline V gene encodes CDR1 LGHNT and CDR2 FRNRAP. The CDR3 spells CASATRGGGYEQFF. The DNA for the CDR3 is TGTGCTAGTGCCACCAGGGGAGGGGGCTATGAGCAGTTCTTC.

The CDR3 protein is CASSLWASGSNTDTQYF. The CDR3 bases are TGTGCCAGCAGCTTATGGGCTAGCGGGTCGAACACAGATACGCAGTATTTT. The V call is TRBV7-3, the J call TRBJ2-3; TRBD2 matches 8 bases. With V trimmed by 2 bases and J by 2 bases, 9 bases remained unmatched. This CDR3 is built from 17 residues. CDR1 SGHTA and CDR2 FQGTGA come from the germline V gene.

This clone was detected only a few times. The J gene is TRBJ2-7, the V gene TRBV5-6; 8 nucleotides line up with TRBD1. The junction had 6 bases not matched to a gene; V was cut back by 4 bases and J by 0 bases. From germline, CDR1 is SGHDT and CDR2 YYEEEE. This CDR3 spans 15 amino acids. CDR3 nucleotides: TGTGCCAGCAGCAAAAGGACAGGGTTCTCCTACGAGCAGTACTTC. It is translated as CASSKRTGFSYEQYF. Complete variable domain (other parts from reference TRBV5-6 and TRBJ2-7): DAGVTQSPTHLIKTRGQQVTLRCSPKSGHDTVSWYQQALGQGPQFIFQYYEEEERQRGNFPDRFSGHQFPNYSSELNVNALLLGDSALYLCASSKRTGFSYEQYFGPGTRLTVT.

This clone was observed a few times. The chain employs TRBV6-6 and TRBJ2-7; D may be TRBD1 (5 bases). V lost 0 bases, J lost 11 bases, and 14 bases lay in between. Germline V CDR1 and CDR2: MNHNY, SVGAGI (reference sequence). This CDR3 has 13 amino acids. The CDR3 DNA follows: TGTGCCAGCAGTTACTCGATCGAGGCAGGGAAGTACTTC. This codes for CASSYSIEAGKYF.

This rearrangement joins TRBV4-3 to TRBJ2-1, with D possibly called TRBD1 or TRBD2 (5 bases each). The CDR3 contains 15 residues. Looked up from germline, CDR1 is LGHNA and CDR2 is YSLEER. Trimming shortened V by 4 bases and J by 9 bases, and 19 bases separated the two germline ends. For the CDR3, the DNA is TGCGCCAGCAGCCTTTATTCGGTGGGGGTGCGTGAGCAGTTCTTC. Its protein product is CASSLYSVGVREQFF.

The chain couples TRBV29-1 to TRBJ2-1; 12 nucleotides match TRBD2. This CDR3 comprises 21 residues. The germline V gene encodes CDR1 SQVTM and CDR2 ANQGSEA. V was clipped by 6 bases and J by 12 bases; unmatched bases: 33. The DNA for the CDR3 is TGCAGCGTCCGACAGGGGGACGCCAAGACTAGCGGGAGCTGGTCGAATATGATGCAGTTCTTC. Translation: CSVRQGDAKTSGSWSNMMQFF.

The V and J genes are TRBV30 and TRBJ2-2; TRBD2 matches at 7 bases. Germline assignment: CDR1 GTSNPN and CDR2 SVGIG (reference sequence). Trimming took 1 base from V and 1 from J; bases not matched to a gene: 9. This CDR3 contains 17 residues. DNA for the CDR3: TGTGCCTGGAGTGAGGGAGCTAGCGGAATGAACACCGGGGAGCTGTTTTTT. It yields the protein CAWSEGASGMNTGELFF.